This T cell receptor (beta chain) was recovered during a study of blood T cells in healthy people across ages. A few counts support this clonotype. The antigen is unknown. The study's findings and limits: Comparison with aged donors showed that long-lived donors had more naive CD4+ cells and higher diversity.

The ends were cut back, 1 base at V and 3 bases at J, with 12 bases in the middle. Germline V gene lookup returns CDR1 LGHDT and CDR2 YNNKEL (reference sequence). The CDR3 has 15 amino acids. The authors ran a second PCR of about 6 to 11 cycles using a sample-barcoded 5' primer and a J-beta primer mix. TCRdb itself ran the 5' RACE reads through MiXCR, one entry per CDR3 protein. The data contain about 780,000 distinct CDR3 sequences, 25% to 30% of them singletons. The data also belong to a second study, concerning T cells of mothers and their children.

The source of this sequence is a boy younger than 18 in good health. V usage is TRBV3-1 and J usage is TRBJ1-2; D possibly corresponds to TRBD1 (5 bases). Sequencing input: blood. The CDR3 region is CASSQVSQGYYGYTF. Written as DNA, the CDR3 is TGTGCCAGCAGCCAAGTATCCCAGGGATACTATGGCTACACCTTC. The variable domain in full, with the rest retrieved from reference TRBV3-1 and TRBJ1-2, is DTAVSQTPKYLVTQMGNDKSIKCEQNLGHDTMYWYKQDSKKFLKIMFSYNNKELIINETVPNRFSPKSPDKAHLNLHINSLELGDSAVYFCASSQVSQGYYGYTFGSGTRLTVV.